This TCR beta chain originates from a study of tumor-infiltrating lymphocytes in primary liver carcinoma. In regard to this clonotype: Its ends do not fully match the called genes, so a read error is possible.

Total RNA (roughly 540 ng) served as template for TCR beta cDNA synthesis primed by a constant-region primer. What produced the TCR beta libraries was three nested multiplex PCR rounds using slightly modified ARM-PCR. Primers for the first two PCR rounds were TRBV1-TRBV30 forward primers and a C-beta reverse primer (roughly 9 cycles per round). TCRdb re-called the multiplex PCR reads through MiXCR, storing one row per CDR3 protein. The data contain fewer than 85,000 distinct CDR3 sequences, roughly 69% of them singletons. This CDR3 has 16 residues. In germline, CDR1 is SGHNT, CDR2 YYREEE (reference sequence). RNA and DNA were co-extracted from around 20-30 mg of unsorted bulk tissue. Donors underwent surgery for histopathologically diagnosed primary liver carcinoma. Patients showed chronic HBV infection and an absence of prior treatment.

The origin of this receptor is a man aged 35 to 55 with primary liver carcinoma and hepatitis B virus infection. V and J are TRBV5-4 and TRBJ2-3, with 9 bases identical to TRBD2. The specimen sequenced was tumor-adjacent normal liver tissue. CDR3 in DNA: TGTGCCAACAGCTTGCTCGCGGGAGGGCCCACAGATATGCAGTATTTT. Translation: CANSLLAGGPTDMQYF.